This passage covers 32 T cell receptor beta chains from one sample sequenced in a study of blood T cell repertoires in COVID-19. Clones were read by immunoSEQ multiplex PCR, and TCRdb kept only the in-frame ones, dropping some. The sample lists roughly 320,000 clones; approximately 84% were seen once. Specimen: PBMCs or T cells enriched from blood (not recorded which). These receptors originate from a man aged 30-40 years who had recovered from COVID-19.

The V and J genes are TRBV18 and TRBJ2-7; perhaps TRBD2 as D (5 bases). The germline V and J ends were trimmed by 3 bases and 3 bases, with 12 bases remaining between them. The germline V gene encodes CDR1 KGHSH and CDR2 LQKENI. This CDR3 has 14 residues. The CDR3 DNA reads as TGTGCCAGCTCACCGTACGGGGAAAACTACGAGCAGTACTTC. It encodes CASSPYGENYEQYF.

V is TRBV6-4 and J is TRBJ2-1; D not resolved. Germline CDR1 MRHNA, CDR2 SNTAGT. V was pared by 0 bases and J by 11 bases, with 11 bases between. The CDR3 has 13 residues. The CDR3 bases are TGTGCCAGCAGTGACTCGTCACGGGTTAAGCAGTTCTTC. Translating it yields CASSDSSRVKQFF.

This chain joins TRBV7-9 and TRBJ2-1, with unresolved D. Germline values: CDR1 SEHNR, CDR2 FQNEAQ (reference sequence). There are 16 residues in the CDR3. V dropped 5 bases and J dropped 8 bases, with 22 bases sitting between them. The CDR3: CASSPRVSPTRDEQFF. CDR3 DNA sequence: TGTGCCAGCAGCCCCCGGGTCAGCCCGACCCGCGATGAGCAGTTCTTC.

The rearrangement uses TRBV11-1 and TRBJ2-1; D might be TRBD2 (5 bases). The CDR3 sequence is 15 residues long. Between the trimmed V and J ends, which lost 5 bases and 4 bases, there was a span of 15 bases. Germline CDR1 is SGHAT and CDR2 is FQDESV (reference sequence). The DNA for the CDR3 is TGTGCCAGCAGCGGCCTAGCTTGGGGATACAATGAGCAGTTCTTC. Translated: CASSGLAWGYNEQFF.

This chain connects TRBV30 to TRBJ2-3; a possible D gene is TRBD1 (6 bases). This CDR3 contains 12 residues. V lost 8 bases and J 9 bases, leaving 18 bases between the germline ends. Germline V gene sequence: CDR1 GTSNPN, CDR2 SVGIG (reference sequence). CDR3 nucleotides: TGTGCCGGCTACTCAGGGGATGGGACGCAGTATTTT. Protein product: CAGYSGDGTQYF.

The table lists this clone with a few counts. The rearrangement uses TRBV10-3 and TRBJ1-1; D unresolved. V lost 5 bases and J 0 bases, leaving 7 bases between the germline ends. This CDR3 contains 13 residues. Germline V CDR1 and CDR2: ENHRY, SYGVKD. Here the CDR3 reads CAISPQVNTEAFF. Here the CDR3 DNA reads TGTGCCATCAGTCCGCAGGTGAACACTGAAGCTTTCTTT.

The CDR3 loop reads CATSRGLGTGYNEQFF. The CDR3 DNA sequence: TGTGCCACCAGCAGAGGTCTAGGGACAGGGTACAATGAGCAGTTCTTC. The V and J genes are TRBV15 and TRBJ2-1; 9 bases fit TRBD1. Trimming cost V 1 base and J 4 bases; bases outside gene matches: 5. Germline assignment: CDR1 LNHNV and CDR2 YYDKDF (reference sequence). CDR3 length: 16 amino acids.

This clone was recorded a few times. The chain combines TRBV2 with TRBJ2-3, with no clear D. CDR3 length: 11 amino acids. Germline CDR1 reads SNHLY; CDR2 reads FYNNEI. The V end lost 6 bases, the J end lost 2 bases, and 3 bases lay between the germline ends. The CDR3 reads CASSYTDTQYF. CDR3 nucleotides: TGTGCCAGCAGCTACACAGATACGCAGTATTTT.

The rearrangement joins TRBV12-3 or TRBV12-4 to TRBJ1-2, with D uncertain. Trimming cost V 6 bases and J 6 bases, with 14 bases left between them. This CDR3 contains 13 residues. The DNA of the CDR3 is TGTGCCAGCAGGTCCAGCGGAAGGGATGGCTACACCTTC. Amino acids: CASRSSGRDGYTF.

The chain couples TRBV19 to TRBJ2-7, with 10 bases fitting TRBD2. CDR1 is LNHDA and CDR2 is SQIVND in the germline V gene (reference sequence). V gave up 4 bases and J gave up 6 bases; unmatched junction bases: 9. The CDR3 spans 15 residues. CDR3 sequence reads: CASSKRASGSPEQYF. CDR3 bases: TGTGCCAGTAGTAAGAGGGCTAGCGGGAGTCCCGAGCAGTACTTC.

This clone was seen a single time. This chain joins TRBV5-8 and TRBJ2-5; 9 positions agree with TRBD2. The CDR3 covers 13 residues. V lost 6 bases to trimming and J lost 5 bases; unmatched junction nucleotides: 5. Germline V CDR1 and CDR2: SGHTS, YDEGEE. The CDR3, as DNA: TGTGCCAGCACGGGACTAGCATCCGAGACCCAGTACTTC. Amino acids: CASTGLASETQYF.

This clone was picked up a small number of times. The chain joins TRBV24-1 to TRBJ1-4, with a possible D match to TRBD1 (5 bases). V lost 10 bases to trimming and J lost 4 bases, with 9 bases between them. Germline V gives CDR1 KGHDR, CDR2 SFDVKD. The CDR3 runs to 12 residues. CDR3 sequence: CATGGFNEKLFF. Here the CDR3 DNA reads TGTGCCACGGGGGGGTTTAATGAAAAACTGTTTTTT.

This clone was found a few times. V usage is TRBV18 and J usage is TRBJ1-6, with 8 bases identical to TRBD1. In germline, CDR1 is KGHSH, CDR2 LQKENI. Losses at the gene ends were 3 bases for V and 7 bases for J; bases not matched to a gene: 2. The CDR3 is made up of 14 amino acids. CDR3 sequence (DNA): TGTGCCAGCTCACCGGGACAGGAAAATTCACCCCTCCACTTT. This codes for CASSPGQENSPLHF.

This clone was recorded once. This rearrangement joins TRBV12-3 or TRBV12-4 to TRBJ1-5, with D possibly TRBD1 on 5 matching bases. V dropped 5 bases and J dropped 4 bases, with 9 bases sitting between them. This CDR3 has 13 amino acids. The chain's CDR3 is CASSVGTNQPQHF. As DNA, the CDR3 is TGTGCCAGCAGTGTAGGGACTAATCAGCCCCAGCATTTT.

J is TRBJ1-2 and V is TRBV6-1; D is unresolved. CDR1 is MNHNS and CDR2 is SASEGT in the germline V gene. The CDR3 runs to 13 residues. Trimming left V 3 bases short and J 4 bases short, with 9 bases between. CDR3 DNA: TGTGCCAGCAGTGAGGCTGGAGGCTATGGCTACACCTTC. Protein sequence: CASSEAGGYGYTF.

The CDR3, as DNA: TGTGCCAGCAGAAAAGACAGGGGTCAGTACACTGAAGCTTTCTTT. Its translation is CASRKDRGQYTEAFF. This chain joins TRBV6-5 and TRBJ1-1; TRBD1 agrees at 8 bases. The CDR3 length is 15 residues. V was clipped by 6 bases and J by 3 bases; unmatched bases: 9. In germline, CDR1 is MNHEY, CDR2 SVGAGI.

The J gene is TRBJ2-2, the V gene TRBV5-1, with D perhaps matching TRBD2 (6 bases). Trimming pared 5 bases from V and 0 bases from J, leaving 8 bases between. The CDR3 has 14 amino acids. CDR1 is SGHRS and CDR2 is YFSETQ in the germline V gene. CDR3 DNA sequence: TGCGCCAGCAGTTGGGGGGCGAACACCGGGGAGCTGTTTTTT. Translated, it gives CASSWGANTGELFF.

The chain has TRBV25-1 and TRBJ2-1; 8 bases are shared with TRBD1. The CDR3 spans 15 residues. Germline V gene sequence: CDR1 MGHDK, CDR2 SYGVNS. With V trimmed by 3 bases and J by 7 bases, 8 bases remained unmatched. The CDR3 loop is CASSDWTGFSNEQFF. For the CDR3, the DNA is TGTGCCAGCAGTGACTGGACAGGGTTTAGTAATGAGCAGTTCTTC.

The rearrangement links TRBV5-6 to TRBJ1-3; TRBD1 aligns across 9 bases. Germline loops: CDR1 SGHDT, CDR2 YYEEEE. V trimming: 2 bases; J trimming: 1 base; junction bases outside the gene matches: 1. This CDR3 region has 15 residues. The CDR3 bases are TGTGCCAGCAGCTTACAGGGGGCTTCTGGAAACACCATATATTTT. Its protein is CASSLQGASGNTIYF.

The table lists this clone with a count of one. V gene TRBV5-1 combines with J gene TRBJ2-5; tentatively, D is TRBD1 (6 bases). The CDR3 covers 14 residues. With 4 bases removed from V and 5 bases from J, the gap between germline ends came to 15 bases. Germline V gene lookup returns CDR1 SGHRS and CDR2 YFSETQ. The CDR3 loop is CASSQDRSRETQYF. DNA for the CDR3: TGCGCCAGCAGCCAGGACAGATCGCGGGAGACCCAGTACTTC.

The chain employs TRBV7-2 and TRBJ1-5; D might be TRBD1 (6 bases). V was cut by 4 bases and J by 11 bases, with 15 bases left in between. CDR3 size: 13 residues. Germline lookup yields CDR1 SGHTA and CDR2 FQGNSA. The CDR3 is CASSSGTWAAQHF. DNA for the CDR3: TGTGCCAGCAGCTCAGGGACATGGGCGGCCCAGCATTTT.

The V call is TRBV5-4, the J call TRBJ2-2; 7 nucleotides match TRBD1. The CDR3 consists of 16 residues. J was trimmed by 3 bases and V by 3 bases; bases with no gene match: 8. Germline V gene lookup returns CDR1 SGHNT and CDR2 YYREEE (reference sequence). CDR3 loop: CASSSPTGKDTGELFF. For the CDR3, the DNA is TGTGCCAGCAGCTCCCCGACAGGGAAAGACACCGGGGAGCTGTTTTTT.

This clone was detected only a few times. This chain links TRBV28 with TRBJ1-4, with a tentative D call TRBD1 (5 bases). V was pared by 5 bases and J by 4 bases, with 17 bases between. This CDR3 is built from 16 residues. Looked up from germline, CDR1 is MDHEN and CDR2 is SYDVKM. The CDR3 DNA reads as TGTGCCAGCAGTATCTATCTGGGGGGAAGTAATGAAAAACTGTTTTTT. It is translated as CASSIYLGGSNEKLFF.

The gene calls are TRBV7-2 and TRBJ2-1; the match to TRBD2 covers 7 bases. The CDR3 contains 18 residues. CDR1 is SGHTA, CDR2 FQGNSA, per germline. The V segment lost 5 bases and the J segment 1 base; nucleotides outside the gene matches: 14. The CDR3 loop is CASSLLRAGRDSYNEQFF. The CDR3 nucleotides are TGTGCCAGCAGCCTCCTGAGGGCGGGGAGGGATTCCTACAATGAGCAGTTCTTC. Full variable domain (rest looked up from reference TRBV7-2 and TRBJ2-1): GAGVSQSPSNKVTEKGKDVELRCDPISGHTALYWYRQSLGQGLEFLIYFQGNSAPDKSGLPSDRFSAERTGGSVSTLTIQRTQQEDSAVYLCASSLLRAGRDSYNEQFFGPGTRLTVL.

This chain joins TRBV25-1 and TRBJ2-3; TRBD1 aligns across 8 bases. Germline-derived CDR1 and CDR2 are MGHDK and SYGVNS. The CDR3 loop spans 14 amino acids. V shed 4 bases and J 3 bases; nucleotides not matched to a gene: 3. For the CDR3, the DNA is TGTGCCAGCAGTGCGCGACAGGGGACAGATACGCAGTATTTT. Residues: CASSARQGTDTQYF.

The rearrangement uses TRBV28 and TRBJ1-2; D not certain. V dropped 4 bases and J dropped 0 bases, with 9 bases sitting between them. This CDR3 comprises 14 residues. Germline-derived CDR1 and CDR2 are MDHEN and SYDVKM. The CDR3 region is CASSSTGANYGYTF. CDR3 coding DNA: TGTGCCAGCAGTTCAACCGGAGCTAACTATGGCTACACCTTC.

This chain links TRBV30 with TRBJ2-3; the match to TRBD2 covers 7 bases. This CDR3 comprises 18 residues. Germline CDR1 is GTSNPN and CDR2 is SVGIG (reference sequence). J was trimmed by 2 bases and V by 3 bases; bases with no gene match: 17. The CDR3 is CAWSNAPSKREDTDTQYF. For the CDR3, the DNA is TGTGCCTGGAGCAACGCCCCCTCCAAACGGGAGGACACAGATACGCAGTATTTT.

Notes on this clone: Other DNA sequences from this sample encode an identical CDR3 as well. This rearrangement joins TRBV9 to TRBJ2-7, with 7 nucleotides matching TRBD2. Losses at the gene ends were 0 bases for V and 6 bases for J; bases not matched to a gene: 0. CDR1 and CDR2 from the germline V gene are SGDLS and YYNGEE. There are 12 residues in the CDR3. Here the CDR3 DNA reads TGTGCCAGCAGCGTAGCTAGCGGCGAGCAGTACTTC. As protein: CASSVASGEQYF.

This sequence joins TRBV7-9 and TRBJ1-4; 7 nucleotides align to TRBD1. CDR1 is SEHNR, CDR2 FQNEAQ, per germline (reference sequence). V lost 6 bases and J lost 5; bases outside the gene matches: 6. The CDR3 is 14 residues long. CDR3 nucleotide sequence: TGTGCCAGCAGTGACAGGGTGCTAAATGAAAAACTGTTTTTT. Protein product: CASSDRVLNEKLFF.

The V gene is TRBV6-1, the J gene TRBJ2-1; D possibly corresponds to TRBD1 (5 bases). V gave up 3 bases and J gave up 0 bases, with 9 bases separating them. In germline, CDR1 is MNHNS, CDR2 SASEGT. The CDR3 has 15 amino acids. CDR3 loop: CASSDDRSSYNEQFF. The CDR3 region has the DNA TGTGCCAGCAGTGACGACAGAAGCTCCTACAATGAGCAGTTCTTC.

The chain has TRBV7-9 and TRBJ2-1; 7 nucleotides align to TRBD2. Trimming cost V 5 bases and J 0 bases; bases outside gene matches: 7. Per the germline V gene, CDR1 is SEHNR and CDR2 is FQNEAQ (reference sequence). There are 16 residues in the CDR3. In DNA, the CDR3 is TGTGCCAGCAGCCCAGAGGCGGGAGACTCCTACAATGAGCAGTTCTTC. Translation: CASSPEAGDSYNEQFF.

The chain has TRBV11-3 and TRBJ1-6; 9 bases fit TRBD1. Trimming cost V 1 base and J 11 bases; bases outside gene matches: 9. CDR1 is SGHNT, CDR2 YENEEA, per germline. The CDR3 spans 16 residues. CDR3 DNA sequence: TGTGCCAGCAGCTTAGCCGGGACAGGGATTCTGGCACCCCTCCACTTT. As protein: CASSLAGTGILAPLHF.